This entry is about one TCR beta chain. Its target antigen remains unknown. One base away there is no much larger clone; base qualities are not given. This specimen belongs to a study of T cells in localized non-small cell lung cancer (dated by TCRdb to the early 2020s). General notes on the study: The study analyzed T cell repertoires of under 250 early-stage NSCLC patients, comparing tumors and uninvolved tumor-adjacent lungs. NSCLC patients had a mean age of approximately 66 years, and 129 were male and 85 to 110 female. All 236 NSCLC patients in the cohort were treatment-naive and had localized lung tumors that were resected. General conclusions and limits of the study: Because multi-region sequencing of the tumors was not done, intratumor heterogeneity could not be ruled out. Uninvolved tumor-adjacent lung showed the highest T cell clonality, higher than tumor, which suggests more focused antigenic responses in the uninvolved tumor-adjacent lung. Of the top 100 tumor clones, a median of around 57 were detected in paired uninvolved adjacent lung; under 30 were also among that lung's top 100. Because the study design was exploratory, TCR variables were selected using unadjusted p-values without false-discovery rate correction. Higher blood T cell density associated with longer overall survival, while higher adjacent-lung clonality associated with shorter survival.

Via the germline V gene, CDR1 is SGHNT and CDR2 YENEEA. V is pruned by 4 bases and J by 1 base, leaving 15 bases of the junction without a gene match. Including cysteine and phenylalanine, the CDR3 has 18 amino acids. The DNA shown is the 54-base CDR3, in frame from base 1. At diagnosis, peripheral blood, uninvolved tumor-adjacent lung and tumor were collected and were preserved as a mix of fresh-frozen and FFPE material. For TCR repertoire profiling, the blood samples were analyzed as peripheral blood mononuclear cells. TCR beta CDR3 regions were sequenced from DNA using the immunoSEQ Assay. Per the original workflow: T cell density was computed as TCR beta template counts normalized to usable DNA estimated by amplifying housekeeping genes. The preseqR package was used to estimate richness by extrapolating to 400,000 templates for PBMC samples and to 120,000 templates for tissue samples. Clonality was defined as one minus Pielou's evenness. Tissue-enriched TCRs were identified by differential abundance testing using productive amino-acid clonotypes, minimum total count 5 and alpha 0.1. The Jaccard Index and the Morisita Overlap Index were used to measure repertoire overlap between compartments. GLIPH grouped TCR beta CDR3s together with public tetramer-defined viral CDR3s, and a viral motif had to include at least three viral sequences and also show V-gene enrichment. TCRdb stores this immuneACCESS table with in-frame sequences only. Part of the clones is absent; in the studies checked, under half of the shortfall reflects unresolved V genes, and no reason is known for the rest. The V and J calls and clone size were taken over from that table, and D and trimming were inferred from the DNA. This sample comprises some 66,000 clones, 84% of them detected only once. Clones ranked in the top ten supply approximately 15% of the sample.

The V and J segments used are TRBV11-3 and TRBJ1-2; 7 central nucleotides agree with TRBD1. The TCR was taken from a female donor aged 60 or older with stage I lung adenocarcinoma. Specimen: peripheral blood, collected before any cancer treatment. The base sequence is TGTGCCAGCAGCTCTCCCCACAGGGGTCTGAAAGTTAACTATGGCTACACCTTC. It encodes CASSSPHRGLKVNYGYTF. When the CDR3 is completed using the reference TRBV11-3 and TRBJ1-2 genes on either side, the full variable domain is EAGVVQSPRYKIIEKKQPVAFWCNPISGHNTLYWYLQNLGQGPELLIRYENEEAVDDSQLPKDRFSAERLKGVDSTLKIQPAELGDSAVYLCASSSPHRGLKVNYGYTFGSGTRLTVV.